Each of the 25 T cell receptor beta chains below was sequenced from the same sample in a study of blood T cell repertoires in COVID-19. Clones were sequenced by immunoSEQ multiplex PCR, and TCRdb holds only the in-frame ones, with some missing. The sample has approximately 300,000 clones, under 95% seen once. Input material: PBMCs or T cells enriched from blood (not recorded which). These receptor sequences come from a woman younger than 45 who had recovered from COVID-19.

V gene TRBV28 combines with J gene TRBJ2-2, with TRBD1 matching over 9 bases. This CDR3 comprises 16 residues. Trimming removed 6 bases from V and 5 bases from J; junction bases left unmatched: 10. The germline CDR1 and CDR2 sequences are MDHEN and SYDVKM. CDR3 residues: CASRYWGQGITGELFF. CDR3 in DNA: TGTGCCAGCAGGTACTGGGGACAGGGAATAACCGGGGAGCTGTTTTTT. Variable domain in full (rest from reference TRBV28 and TRBJ2-2): DVKVTQSSRYLVKRTGEKVFLECVQDMDHENMFWYRQDPGLGLRLIYFSYDVKMKEKGDIPEGYSVSREKKERFSLILESASTNQTSMYLCASRYWGQGITGELFFGEGSRLTVL.

V gene TRBV2 combines with J gene TRBJ1-1, with D perhaps TRBD1 (5 bases). The germline V gene has CDR1 SNHLY and CDR2 FYNNEI. The CDR3 is 13 residues long. Trimming left V 8 bases short and J 4 bases short, with 14 bases between. CDR3 nucleotides: TGTGCCAGCGGAGGGGTGGATACCACTGAAGCTTTCTTT. Amino acid sequence: CASGGVDTTEAFF. Filled out from reference TRBV2 and TRBJ1-1, the complete variable domain reads EPEVTQTPSHQVTQMGQEVILRCVPISNHLYFYWYRQILGQKVEFLVSFYNNEISEKSEIFDDQFSVERPDGSNFTLKIRSTKLEDSAMYFCASGGVDTTEAFFGQGTRLTVV.

The chain employs TRBV27 and TRBJ2-7; TRBD1 agrees at 7 bases. This CDR3 is built from 12 residues. J gave up 1 base and V 6 bases, and 0 bases lay outside the gene matches. Germline CDR1 reads MNHEY; CDR2 reads SMNVEV (reference sequence). The CDR3 here is CASRTGSYEQYF. DNA for the CDR3: TGTGCCAGCAGGACAGGGTCCTACGAGCAGTACTTC.

The chain recombines TRBV5-5 with TRBJ2-1, with TRBD2 identical over 8 bases. CDR3 length: 16 residues. J lost 3 bases, V lost 1 base, and 6 bases had no gene match. Germline loops: CDR1 SGHKS, CDR2 YYEKEE (reference sequence). CDR3 sequence reads: CASSLSSGGYYNEQFF. The CDR3 region has the DNA TGTGCCAGCAGCTTGTCGTCGGGAGGGTACTACAATGAGCAGTTCTTC.

The chain carries TRBV5-1 and TRBJ1-5, with a possible D match to TRBD1 (5 bases). Germline loops: CDR1 SGHRS, CDR2 YFSETQ. V lost 0 bases, J lost 7 bases, and 14 bases lay in between. CDR3 length equals 15 residues. CDR3 in DNA: TGCGCCAGCAGCTTGGGGGGCCTTGCGGGGCAGCCCCAGCATTTT. Translation: CASSLGGLAGQPQHF.

This rearrangement joins TRBV9 to TRBJ1-3; D unresolved. Trimming removed 6 bases at V and 3 bases at J, with 10 bases between. CDR3 length: 13 residues. CDR1 is SGDLS, CDR2 YYNGEE, per germline. The CDR3 region has the DNA TGTGCCAGCACCCGACTTAATGGAAACACCATATATTTT. It codes for CASTRLNGNTIYF.

The chain employs TRBV12-3 or TRBV12-4 and TRBJ1-1; 9 nucleotides match TRBD1. This CDR3 region has 13 residues. The J segment lost 6 bases and the V segment lost 5 bases, leaving 4 bases of the junction unmatched. The CDR3 reads CASSRQGGPEAFF. The CDR3 DNA reads as TGTGCCAGCAGTCGACAGGGGGGCCCTGAAGCTTTCTTT.

This chain joins TRBV10-3 and TRBJ1-2; 8 bases match TRBD1. Germline V lookup: CDR1 ENHRY, CDR2 SYGVKD. The CDR3 runs to 14 residues. The J segment lost 5 bases and the V segment lost 5 bases, leaving 7 bases of the junction unmatched. Here the CDR3 reads CAISIGQGGYGYTF. The CDR3 DNA reads TGTGCCATCAGTATCGGACAGGGAGGATATGGCTACACCTTC.

The chain couples TRBV6-5 to TRBJ2-1; D might be TRBD2 (5 bases). Germline assignment: CDR1 MNHEY and CDR2 SVGAGI. The V end was cut by 6 bases, the J end by 5 bases, with 17 bases between. This CDR3 is 15 amino acids long. CDR3 nucleotide sequence: TGTGCCAGCAGCCGCTCTGGGTCCGGGGACAATGAGCAGTTCTTC. Protein sequence: CASSRSGSGDNEQFF.

The rearrangement links TRBV9 to TRBJ2-1; tentatively, D is TRBD2 (6 bases). The CDR3 loop spans 14 amino acids. Germline V CDR1 and CDR2: SGDLS, YYNGEE. Trimming pared 7 bases from V and 2 bases from J, leaving 13 bases between. CDR3 in amino acids: CASEAGGAYNEQFF. CDR3 DNA sequence: TGTGCCAGCGAGGCCGGGGGAGCCTACAATGAGCAGTTCTTC.

The chain recombines TRBV2 with TRBJ1-3; 7 bases fit TRBD1. The CDR3 sequence is 14 residues long. The trim removed 6 bases at V and 4 bases at J, leaving 6 bases unmatched. Germline values: CDR1 SNHLY, CDR2 FYNNEI. The CDR3 DNA sequence: TGTGCCAGCAGGGGGGACAGAGGGGGAAACACCATATATTTT. This sequence encodes CASRGDRGGNTIYF.

The gene calls are TRBV19 and TRBJ2-3; a possible D gene is TRBD2 (6 bases). Germline values: CDR1 LNHDA, CDR2 SQIVND (reference sequence). There are 14 residues in the CDR3. V lost 7 bases and J lost 2, with 13 bases in between. The CDR3 DNA sequence: TGTGCCAGTAATCAGGAGGGCCACACAGATACGCAGTATTTT. This gives the protein CASNQEGHTDTQYF.

The genes are TRBV5-5 and TRBJ1-2; 10 bases are a match to TRBD1. V dropped 4 bases and J dropped 4; count of bases not matched to a gene: 7. Germline CDR1 and CDR2: SGHKS and YYEKEE (reference sequence). This CDR3 has 15 residues. The CDR3 spells CASSIGTGEGYGYTF. The CDR3 DNA follows: TGTGCCAGCAGCATAGGGACAGGGGAGGGCTATGGCTACACCTTC.

This chain connects TRBV19 to TRBJ2-1, with 7 bases matching TRBD1. The V gene end was trimmed by 4 bases and the J gene end by 5 bases; junction bases not matched to a gene: 5. The CDR3 sequence is 14 residues long. In germline, CDR1 is LNHDA, CDR2 SQIVND (reference sequence). DNA for the CDR3: TGTGCCAGTAGTAAACAGGGGAGCCACAATGAGCAGTTCTTC. This sequence encodes CASSKQGSHNEQFF.

CDR3 region: CASSVGTRLHEQFF. DNA of the CDR3: TGTGCCAGCAGCGTCGGGACTAGATTACATGAGCAGTTCTTC. The gene calls are TRBV9 and TRBJ2-1, with 8 bases fitting TRBD2. The CDR3 totals 14 residues. V lost 2 bases and J lost 8; bases outside the gene matches: 6. Germline CDR1 reads SGDLS; CDR2 reads YYNGEE. The entire variable domain, with the rest obtained from reference TRBV9 and TRBJ2-1, is as follows: DSGVTQTPKHLITATGQRVTLRCSPRSGDLSVYWYQQSLDQGLQFLIQYYNGEERAKGNILERFSAQQFPDLHSELNLSSLELGDSALYFCASSVGTRLHEQFFGPGTRLTVL.

The chain carries TRBV4-3 and TRBJ2-1, with D unresolved. The V gene's germline CDR1 is LGHNA and CDR2 YSLEER. Trimming removed 3 bases from V and 0 bases from J, with 9 bases in between. CDR3 length: 15 residues. CDR3 amino acids: CASSQVLSSYNEQFF. CDR3 DNA sequence: TGCGCCAGCAGCCAGGTCCTGAGCTCCTACAATGAGCAGTTCTTC.

The chain is built from TRBV27 and TRBJ1-1; D might be TRBD1 (5 bases). V lost 8 bases and J 2 bases, leaving 15 bases between the germline ends. Germline lookup yields CDR1 MNHEY and CDR2 SMNVEV (reference sequence). This CDR3 spans 14 amino acids. DNA for the CDR3: TGTGCCAGCCGATTGACAGTAGGAAACACTGAAGCTTTCTTT. Protein product: CASRLTVGNTEAFF.

This chain connects TRBV6-2 or TRBV6-3 to TRBJ2-5; TRBD2 agrees at 8 bases. CDR3 length: 16 residues. The germline CDR1 and CDR2 sequences are MNHEY and SVGEGT. The J segment lost 1 base and the V segment lost 2 bases, leaving 6 bases of the junction unmatched. Here the CDR3 DNA reads TGTGCCAGCAGTTACGGGATAGCGGGATCCCAAGAGACCCAGTACTTC. Residues: CASSYGIAGSQETQYF.

This clone has more than one count but fewer than ten. V and J are TRBV2 and TRBJ2-2; D is uncertain. Germline V gives CDR1 SNHLY, CDR2 FYNNEI. This CDR3 region has 14 residues. The V and J ends lost 8 bases and 7 bases respectively, with 17 bases between them. CDR3 coding DNA: TGTGCCAGCGCAGTGAGGTCAGAGAACGGGGAGCTGTTTTTT. This sequence encodes CASAVRSENGELFF.

The chain recombines TRBV9 with TRBJ2-1, with TRBD2 matching over 7 bases. Trimming cost V 1 base and J 10 bases; bases outside gene matches: 8. Germline lookup yields CDR1 SGDLS and CDR2 YYNGEE. This CDR3 has 14 amino acids. CDR3 residues: CASSVLGSGSEQFF. The CDR3 DNA is TGTGCCAGCAGCGTATTGGGTAGCGGGTCCGAGCAGTTCTTC.

This rearrangement joins TRBV6-2 or TRBV6-3 to TRBJ2-7, with 8 positions matching TRBD2. Germline V CDR1 and CDR2: MNHEY, SVGEGT. V gave up 4 bases and J gave up 2 bases; unmatched junction bases: 7. This CDR3 is 15 amino acids long. The CDR3 loop is CASSSPGLGTYEQYF. The CDR3 DNA reads TGTGCCAGCAGTTCACCGGGACTAGGAACCTACGAGCAGTACTTC.

The V gene is TRBV12-3 or TRBV12-4, the J gene TRBJ1-1, with 7 bases lining up with TRBD1. The CDR3 contains 13 residues. V was pared by 5 bases and J by 7 bases, with 7 bases of the junction left unmatched. CDR3 in DNA: TGTGCCAGCAGTAAACAGGGGATGGGTGAAGCTTTCTTT. Its translation is CASSKQGMGEAFF.

The chain joins TRBV4-2 to TRBJ1-4; TRBD1 is a possible D gene (5 bases). The CDR3 covers 14 residues. The germline V and J ends were trimmed by 3 bases and 3 bases, with 8 bases remaining between them. The V gene's germline CDR1 is LGHNA and CDR2 YNFKEQ. The CDR3 protein is CASSQGGSNEKLFF. CDR3 coding DNA: TGTGCCAGCAGCCAGGGGGGGTCTAATGAAAAACTGTTTTTT.

This clone was recorded only once. The chain combines TRBV30 with TRBJ1-5; maybe TRBD1 (6 bases). Germline V gene data show CDR1 as GTSNPN and CDR2 as SVGIG (reference sequence). V was pared by 3 bases and J by 6 bases, with 15 bases between. The CDR3 has 14 amino acids. The CDR3 here is CAWSPAGGGQPQHF. The CDR3 coding sequence is TGTGCCTGGAGCCCCGCGGGGGGCGGTCAGCCCCAGCATTTT.

The chain couples TRBV7-2 to TRBJ1-6; 8 positions match TRBD1. The CDR3 runs 13 residues. J was trimmed by 10 bases and V by 5 bases; bases with no gene match: 4. Germline-derived CDR1 and CDR2 are SGHTA and FQGNSA. The CDR3 bases are TGTGCCAGCAGCGCCGGACAGGGATCACCCCTCCACTTT. It translates to CASSAGQGSPLHF. Full variable domain (missing parts from reference TRBV7-2 and TRBJ1-6): GAGVSQSPSNKVTEKGKDVELRCDPISGHTALYWYRQSLGQGLEFLIYFQGNSAPDKSGLPSDRFSAERTGGSVSTLTIQRTQQEDSAVYLCASSAGQGSPLHFGNGTRLTVT.